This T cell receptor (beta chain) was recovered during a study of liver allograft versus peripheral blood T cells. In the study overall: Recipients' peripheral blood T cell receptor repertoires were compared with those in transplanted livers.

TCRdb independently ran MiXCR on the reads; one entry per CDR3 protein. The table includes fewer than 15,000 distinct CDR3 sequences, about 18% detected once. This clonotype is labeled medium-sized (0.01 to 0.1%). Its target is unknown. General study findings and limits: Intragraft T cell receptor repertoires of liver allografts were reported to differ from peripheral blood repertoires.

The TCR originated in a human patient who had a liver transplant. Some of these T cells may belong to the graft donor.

CDR3 sequence: CAISGGTSGAWSSYEQYF. As DNA, the CDR3 is TGTGCCATCAGTGGAGGGACTAGCGGGGCGTGGAGCTCCTACGAGCAGTACTTC. This rearrangement joins TRBV10-3 to TRBJ2-7, with TRBD2 identical over 13 bases. After removal of 4 bases from V and 0 bases from J, the junction contained 9 bases not matched to a gene. The CDR3 covers 18 residues. Germline CDR1 and CDR2: ENHRY and SYGVKD.